The 8 T cell receptor beta chains presented below share a single source sample, sequenced in a study of shared clonotypes between healthy human individuals. The repertoire was sequenced with immunoSEQ multiplex PCR; TCRdb's copy has only in-frame clones and lacks some. Of hundreds of thousands of clones listed, around three quarters are singletons. Material for sequencing was memory CD4+ T cells sorted from blood. Subset: CD45RA-negative fraction. These receptors all come from a woman aged 25 to 39 in good health.

The V and J genes are TRBV5-1 and TRBJ2-7, with D maybe TRBD1 (5 bases). CDR3 size: 12 residues. Per the germline V gene, CDR1 is SGHRS and CDR2 is YFSETQ. V dropped 4 bases and J dropped 3 bases, with 8 bases sitting between them. Here the CDR3 DNA reads TGCGCCAGCAGCCTGGACAACTACGAGCAGTACTTC. This gives the protein CASSLDNYEQYF. The full variable domain, rest sourced from reference TRBV5-1 and TRBJ2-7, is KAGVTQTPRYLIKTRGQQVTLSCSPISGHRSVSWYQQTPGQGLQFLFEYFSETQRNKGNFPGRFSGRQFSNSRSEMNVSTLELGDSALYLCASSLDNYEQYFGPGTRLTVT.

The chain employs TRBV28 and TRBJ2-7; D remains ambiguous. The CDR3 totals 14 residues. The V end lost 1 base, the J end lost 0 bases, and 7 bases lay between the germline ends. CDR1 and CDR2 (germline): MDHEN, SYDVKM. The CDR3 loop is CASSLFGISYEQYF. The CDR3, as DNA: TGTGCCAGCAGTTTATTTGGAATCTCCTACGAGCAGTACTTC.

The CDR3 loop reads CATSGKNTEAFF. DNA for the CDR3: TGTGCCACATCGGGAAAGAACACTGAAGCTTTCTTT. The chain joins TRBV2 to TRBJ1-1; D not certain. Germline V gene lookup returns CDR1 SNHLY and CDR2 FYNNEI. V lost 10 bases to trimming and J lost 1 base, with 10 bases between them. The CDR3 spans 12 residues. The entire variable domain, with the rest obtained from reference TRBV2 and TRBJ1-1, is as follows: EPEVTQTPSHQVTQMGQEVILRCVPISNHLYFYWYRQILGQKVEFLVSFYNNEISEKSEIFDDQFSVERPDGSNFTLKIRSTKLEDSAMYFCATSGKNTEAFFGQGTRLTVV.

At least ten counts were recorded for this clone. The rearrangement joins TRBV7-2 to TRBJ2-5; unclear D gene. V lost 5 bases and J 5 bases, leaving 15 bases between the germline ends. Looked up from germline, CDR1 is SGHTA and CDR2 is FQGNSA. The CDR3 consists of 14 residues. This CDR3 reads CASSPRRWGETQYF. The CDR3 coding sequence is TGTGCCAGCAGCCCGAGGCGATGGGGTGAGACCCAGTACTTC. The full variable domain, with the rest looked up from reference TRBV7-2 and TRBJ2-5, is GAGVSQSPSNKVTEKGKDVELRCDPISGHTALYWYRQSLGQGLEFLIYFQGNSAPDKSGLPSDRFSAERTGGSVSTLTIQRTQQEDSAVYLCASSPRRWGETQYFGPGTRLLVL.

This clone was observed a handful of times. The CDR3 DNA reads as TGCAGCGTCGAACAGCCGGACTATGGCTACACCTTC. This translates into CSVEQPDYGYTF. This sequence joins TRBV29-1 and TRBJ1-2; D is ambiguous. Trimming shortened V by 6 bases and J by 3 bases, and 11 bases separated the two germline ends. The CDR3 is 12 residues long. The germline V gene encodes CDR1 SQVTM and CDR2 ANQGSEA.

A note on this clone: Its ends do not fully match the called genes, so a read error is possible. The V call is TRBV30, the J call TRBJ1-1, with D possibly matching TRBD1 (5 bases). Germline V gives CDR1 GTSNPN, CDR2 SVGIG (reference sequence). This CDR3 spans 13 amino acids. CDR3: CAWSDRMNTEAFF. The CDR3 DNA reads as TGTGCCTGGAGTGACAGGATGAATACTGAAGCTTTCTTT.

The CDR3, as DNA: TGTGCCAGCAGTAAGACTCCACCGAGCTCCTACGAGCAGTACTTC. As protein: CASSKTPPSSYEQYF. V is TRBV27 and J is TRBJ2-7; D is unresolved. The CDR3 sequence is 15 residues long. The V end lost 5 bases, the J end lost 0 bases, and 14 bases lay between the germline ends. Per the germline V gene, CDR1 is MNHEY and CDR2 is SMNVEV (reference sequence).

The V call is TRBV7-9, the J call TRBJ2-2; maybe TRBD2 (5 bases). This CDR3 is 15 amino acids long. Germline lookup yields CDR1 SEHNR and CDR2 FQNEAQ (reference sequence). The V end lost 5 bases, the J end lost 4 bases, and 14 bases lay between the germline ends. The CDR3 reads CASSRPGLATGELFF. The CDR3 DNA is TGTGCCAGCAGCCGTCCGGGGTTGGCCACCGGGGAGCTGTTTTTT.